The T cell receptor beta chain described here comes from a study of cytomegalovirus exposure and HLA in healthy donors (dated by TCRdb to about 2017). A note on the overall study: In an earlier analysis of approximately 500 of the donors, around 290 Gb of sequence data and some 100 million unique TCR beta sequences from some 170 million T cells were reported. The study aimed to test whether cataloging public T cell receptors could reveal signatures of past pathogen exposure. A later analysis re-examined previously published TCR beta repertoires from roughly 720 donors and added high-resolution HLA genotyping to investigate patterns of TCR occurrence. An early release covering about 600 HLA-typed donors comprised 250 to 350 gigabases of sequencing data and some 79 million unique TCR sequences. The genetic ancestry cluster associated with self-reported Caucasian donors included roughly 84% of the roughly 360 genotyped donors. High-throughput TCR immunosequencing, statistical association of individual TCRs with disease status, and machine learning were combined to predict cytomegalovirus infection status. The study profiled the T cell repertoires of fewer than 850 subjects by immunosequencing and related them to cytomegalovirus serostatus. An earlier analysis of 587 of the donors used high-throughput TCR beta sequencing to judge whether each TCR beta V gene segment behaved as functional or pseudogenic. Donor age, sex, ethnicity and CMV serostatus were compiled alongside the repertoire data. Typing coverage varied by locus: roughly 629-640 donors for A, B, C, DRB1 and DQB1; 500 to 550 for DQA1; more than 600 for DPA1; around 450 for DPB1. About five DR-DQ haplotypes were treated as single units for association and clustering because of strong linkage in the cohort. Among roughly 400 genotyped donors of the cohort, an average of approximately 240,000 unique TCR beta nucleotide sequences was sequenced per donor, of which approximately 19% were non-productive. All discovery cohort repertoires had been generated using a single sequencing platform. Rather than using new phenotypic data, the later analysis identified candidate immune exposures from TCR beta sequences and from how often those sequences occurred across donors. In addition to the first cohort of approximately 670 subjects, a separate validation cohort of approximately 130 different subjects was used. Both class I and class II loci were covered by HLA typing, at four-digit resolution. Genome-wide SNP genotypes for about 65% of the roughly 670 donors were used in a later genetic analysis, which treated that subset as a discovery cohort. Paper-wide results and their limitations: In an earlier analysis of 500 to 650 of the donors, most TCR beta V segments appeared in productive rearrangements about 87% or about 30% of the time, broadly matching IMGT annotations. A later analysis found that most CMV-associated TCR beta chains appeared HLA-restricted, with HLA associations seemingly driven largely by CMV exposure. According to a later genetic analysis, donors in an Asian-associated ancestry cluster had fewer N-insertions in productive TCRs than the approximately 670-donor mean. For the cohort, immune exposure information was limited to CMV serostatus. Strong co-occurrence of HLA alleles, especially DR and DQ, made assigning TCR associations to individual alleles difficult. A further reported finding was that TCR beta sequences accurately predicted the HLA-A and HLA-B alleles for most subjects in the first cohort. Because the 87-base-pair reads could not distinguish some IMGT-functional V segments, including TRBV6-2 and TRBV6-3, those segments were excluded. The study gave a list of over 150 TCR beta chains associated with cytomegalovirus. Several of the top co-occurrence clusters appeared to be linked to parvovirus B19, influenza, CMV and Epstein-Barr virus, according to a later analysis. The classifier was reported to diagnose cytomegalovirus status with high specificity and sensitivity in both the original cohort and the validation cohort. It was suggested by the authors that the approach could potentially be generalized to other disease states and immunological phenotypes. In a later genetic analysis, a missense DCLRE1C variant was associated with V-gene and J-gene trimming of TCR beta chains, and the association was replicated in an independent cohort. Sequencing depth was assumed to be roughly uniform across donors in the presence/absence analyses, though that assumption may not hold. The earlier analysis of about 600 of the donors excluded about 16 rarely observed V segments, including chromosome 9 orphons, because counts were too low. In this cohort, only TCR beta chains were sequenced, and detectable features were limited by the absence of alpha or paired-chain data. Because some donors lacked HLA typing at each locus, the association tests relied only on the typed subset. Specific HLA alleles were associated with 18,000 or so TCR beta sequences at a false discovery rate of 0.05 in a later analysis. Most TCR sequences were observed very rarely across donors, whereas some public TCRs were present in many individuals. Compared with equally common non-associated chains, HLA-associated TCR beta chains in a later analysis were more clonally expanded and had lower generation probabilities. The sequencing pipeline was judged likely to have produced a cluster of highly shared sequence variants as a technical artifact. In a later analysis, TCR association rates were found to vary across HLA loci, with the most associated TCRs seen for DRB1 alleles and the fewest for HLA-C alleles. A few of the identified cytomegalovirus-associated TCR beta chains were confirmed in vitro to be specific for cytomegalovirus antigens. Linkage disequilibrium might explain the correlated functional status among segregating V segments, but an unknown experimental factor could not be excluded.

Libraries were built with the immunoSEQ multiplex PCR assay. The multiplex PCR relied on a mix of 60 forward primers for TCR Vbeta segments and 13 reverse primers for TCR Jbeta segments. Amplification of the CDR3 region of rearranged TCR beta genes was performed with a multiplex PCR assay on genomic DNA. The amplified TCR beta libraries were sequenced on the Illumina HiSeq System as 87-base-pair reads. The study's processing was this. A later analysis tallied approximately 87 million unique TCR beta chains across the 640 or so repertoires, and approximately 11 million of those chains were shared by two or more donors. Raw reads were error-corrected and collapsed into unique sequences with a nearest-neighbor algorithm that merged closely related sequences to remove PCR and sequencing errors. CDR3 sequences were aligned to IMGT reference sequences to assign V, D and J gene segments. For a sequence to be retained, a match of at least six nucleotides to both a V gene segment and a J gene segment was required. Rearrangements were called productive when the CDR3 lacked stop codons and stayed in frame with V and J; all others were non-productive. CDR3 was defined by IMGT convention, running from the second conserved V-encoded cysteine to the conserved J-encoded phenylalanine. In an earlier analysis of around 540 of the donors, sequences lacking an unambiguous match to a single V gene segment were excluded. In an earlier analysis of approximately 590 of the donors, V segments were called functional above 56.7% productive rearrangements and were called segregating when the between-donor standard deviation exceeded 5%. A statistical classification framework was built to diagnose cytomegalovirus status from the catalog of TCR beta chain sequences. In a later analysis, V and J genes were assigned by comparing TCR nucleotide sequences against IMGT/GENE-DB human TR gene sequences. Using the TCRdist pipeline, a later analysis assigned CDR3 sequences along with most-parsimonious VDJ recombination scenarios. In a later analysis, each TCR beta chain was defined by its CDR3 amino acid sequence together with its V-gene family, and reads without a unique V-gene family were excluded. In a later analysis, 550 to 650 highly shared, low-generation-probability nucleotide sequences were removed to address suspected cross-contamination and a sequencing artifact. In a later analysis, a clonal expansion index for each public chain was calculated from normalized within-repertoire ranks of inferred template counts. In a later analysis, generation probabilities were computed using a VDJ recombination model fitted to out-of-frame rearrangements, and the results were checked against IGoR. Hypergeometric tests were used in a later analysis to score TCR-TCR, TCR-HLA and TCR-CMV co-occurrence, with a repertoire-size bias correction applied to the TCR pairs. A later analysis estimated false discovery rates by permuting HLA or CMV assignments 20 times. In a later analysis, co-occurring TCRs were grouped using DBSCAN, with TCRdist sequence similarity added in when clustering inside HLA-allele-positive subsets. Co-occurrence clustering excluded repertoires with fewer than 30,000 or more than 120,000 public chains, plus five with anomalous nucleotide sharing. The source is immuneACCESS, and TCRdb retained only in-frame sequences with V and J called. Part of the clones is not carried over; for the studies checked, unresolved V genes explain less than half of this, and the remainder is unexplained. The V and J calls and the clone size are those of that table, but D and trimming were determined from the DNA. A total of roughly 68,000 clones appear in this sample, over 70% of them only once. Together, the top ten hold approximately 4.8% of the sample.

Points on this clone: The target of this receptor is not known. Per-base qualities were not stored, and no clone one base away is much larger.

In total, approximately 610 healthy bone marrow donors made up the cohort. At the time of sampling, every cohort member was nominally healthy, though immune exposures that went unrecorded were likely present. The donor was CMV seropositive and was included in the group of around 300 seropositive cohort members. A peripheral blood sample was provided by each donor, and peripheral blood mononuclear cells were used for TCR beta sequencing. Genomic DNA was extracted from the blood cell samples with the Qiagen DNeasy Blood Extraction Kit. The germline ends are 17 bases apart after V is trimmed by 4 bases and J by 8 bases. CDR1 and CDR2 are drawn from the germline V gene: KGHSH, LQKENI. From the cysteine through the phenylalanine, the CDR3 covers 14 amino acids. Of all the DNA, just the CDR3 is kept, 42 bases in frame from base 1.

The sequence derives from a male donor in good health and CMV-seropositive. The chain is made from TRBV18 and TRBJ1-2; the D gene cannot be named for sure. Material for sequencing was PBMCs. The CDR3 corresponds to CASSLLEGARGYTF. The bases are TGTGCCAGCTCACTTTTGGAGGGCGCGCGAGGCTACACCTTC.